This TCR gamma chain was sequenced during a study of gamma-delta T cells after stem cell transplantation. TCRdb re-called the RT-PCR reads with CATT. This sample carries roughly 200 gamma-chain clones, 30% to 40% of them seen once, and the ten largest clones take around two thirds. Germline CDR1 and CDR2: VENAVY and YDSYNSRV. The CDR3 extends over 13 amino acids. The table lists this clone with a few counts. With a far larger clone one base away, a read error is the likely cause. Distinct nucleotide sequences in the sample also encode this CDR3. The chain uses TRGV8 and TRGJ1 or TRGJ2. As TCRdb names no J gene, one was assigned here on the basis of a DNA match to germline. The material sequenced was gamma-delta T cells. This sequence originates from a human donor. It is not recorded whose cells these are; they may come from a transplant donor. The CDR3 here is CATWDRYLGKKLF. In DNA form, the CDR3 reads TGCGCCACCTGGGATAGATATCTGGGAAAGAAACTCTTT.